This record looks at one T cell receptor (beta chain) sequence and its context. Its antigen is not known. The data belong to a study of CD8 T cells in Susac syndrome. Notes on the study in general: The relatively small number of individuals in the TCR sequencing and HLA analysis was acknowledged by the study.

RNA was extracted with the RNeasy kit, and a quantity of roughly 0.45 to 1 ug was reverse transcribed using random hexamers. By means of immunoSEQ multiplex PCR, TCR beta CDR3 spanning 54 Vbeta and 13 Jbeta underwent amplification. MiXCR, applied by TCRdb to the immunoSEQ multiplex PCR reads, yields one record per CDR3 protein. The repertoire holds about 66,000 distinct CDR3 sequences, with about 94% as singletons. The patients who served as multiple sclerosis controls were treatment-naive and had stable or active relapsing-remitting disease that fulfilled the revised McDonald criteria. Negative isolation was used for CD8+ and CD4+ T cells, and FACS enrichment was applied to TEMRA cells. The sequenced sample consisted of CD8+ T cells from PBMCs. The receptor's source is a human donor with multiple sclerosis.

The CDR3 is CASSAVPSGAYNEQFF. The CDR3 region has the DNA TGTGCCAGCAGTGCTGTGCCAAGCGGTGCTTACAATGAGCAGTTCTTC. J is TRBJ2-1 and V is TRBV6-4; tentatively, D is TRBD2 (5 bases). This CDR3 comprises 16 residues. The V end lost 4 bases, the J end lost 4 bases, and 17 bases lay between the germline ends. Germline V gene sequence: CDR1 MRHNA, CDR2 SNTAGT.